This entry lists 21 T cell receptor beta chains sequenced from one sample in a study of Graves' ophthalmopathy and Graves' hyperthyroidism. RNA transcripts provided the template for amplifying TCR beta CDR3 regions. First-round RT-PCR used HTBI primers; second-round multiplex PCR followed. Using its own MiXCR run on the multiplex PCR reads, TCRdb lists one record per CDR3 protein. Of a few hundred thousand distinct CDR3 sequences in the sample, 15% to 20% were seen once. Material: peripheral blood. The receptors here all came from an adult woman with stable Graves' hyperthyroidism.

The table lists this clonotype with many counts. This rearrangement joins TRBV3-1 to TRBJ1-1; no clear D. The CDR3 contains 14 residues. Germline values: CDR1 LGHDT, CDR2 YNNKEL (reference sequence). V was shortened by 0 bases and J by 5 bases, with 10 bases between the two germline ends. CDR3 coding DNA: TGTGCCAGCAGCCAAGAGGGGTCGTATACTGAAGCTTTCTTT. This codes for CASSQEGSYTEAFF.

In the case of this clonotype: Because the CDR3 is missing its conserved closing phenylalanine or tryptophan, this is likely a read error. This sequence joins TRBV7-9 and TRBJ2-5, with TRBD1 matching 7 bases. Germline V gene data show CDR1 as SEHNR and CDR2 as FQNEAQ (reference sequence). CDR3 length: 16 amino acids. With 5 bases clipped from V and 9 bases from J, the junction kept 18 bases outside the gene matches. The CDR3: CASSKRTGDMRESQYY. Here the CDR3 DNA reads TGTGCCAGCAGCAAGCGGACAGGTGATATGAGGGAGTCCCAGTACTAC.

This clonotype has ten or more counts. CDR3 in DNA: TGCAGTGCTACCCCCCCCAGGGGCGATCAGCCCCAGCATTTT. The encoded protein is CSATPPRGDQPQHF. J is TRBJ1-5 and V is TRBV20-1, with a possible D match to TRBD1 (6 bases). CDR1 is DFQATT and CDR2 is SNEGSKA in the germline V gene (reference sequence). V gave up 4 bases and J gave up 5 bases, with 15 bases separating them. This CDR3 has 14 residues.

This clonotype was seen many times. The chain couples TRBV29-1 to TRBJ2-7, with 13 bases fitting TRBD2. The CDR3 has 18 amino acids. V shed 4 bases, J shed 5 bases, and the junction held 17 bases outside the gene matches. Germline lookup yields CDR1 SQVTM and CDR2 ANQGSEA. CDR3 residues: CSVAGLAGATYMGDEQYF. In nucleotides, the CDR3 is TGCAGCGTTGCTGGACTAGCGGGAGCCACCTACATGGGGGACGAGCAGTACTTC.

In its sample, this clonotype was seen many times. CDR3 region: CSARDQGPISGNTIYF. For the CDR3, the DNA is TGCAGTGCTAGAGATCAAGGGCCGATCTCTGGAAACACCATATATTTT. The V gene is TRBV20-1, the J gene TRBJ1-3; D call uncertain. The V end was cut by 0 bases, the J end by 0 bases, with 12 bases between. This CDR3 spans 16 amino acids. CDR1 is DFQATT and CDR2 is SNEGSKA in the germline V gene (reference sequence).

The gene calls are TRBV5-1 and TRBJ1-1; D ambiguous. This CDR3 contains 13 residues. Germline values: CDR1 SGHRS, CDR2 YFSETQ. V lost 4 bases to trimming and J lost 5 bases, with 12 bases between them. Here the CDR3 reads CASSQTGWTEAFF. CDR3 sequence (DNA): TGCGCCAGCAGCCAGACGGGTTGGACTGAAGCTTTCTTT.

Comment on this clonotype: A read error is possible here, since a much larger clone lies one base away. The V gene is TRBV2, the J gene TRBJ2-5; 13 bases align to TRBD2. From germline, CDR1 is SNHLY and CDR2 FYNNEI. The CDR3 covers 15 residues. Written as DNA, the CDR3 is TGTGCCAGCAGCGGCGGACTAGCGGGAGTAGAGACCCGGTACTTC. Amino acids: CASSGGLAGVETRYF. Using reference TRBV2 and TRBJ2-5 for the parts outside the CDR3, the full variable domain is EPEVTQTPSHQVTQMGQEVILRCVPISNHLYFYWYRQILGQKVEFLVSFYNNEISEKSEIFDDQFSVERPDGSNFTLKIRSTKLEDSAMYFCASSGGLAGVETRYFGPGTRLLVL.

This clonotype occurred many times. The rearrangement joins TRBV4-3 to TRBJ2-4; TRBD2 is a possible D gene (5 bases). Trimming left V 0 bases short and J 3 bases short, with 15 bases between. CDR3 length: 17 residues. Germline V gives CDR1 LGHNA, CDR2 YSLEER. The CDR3 loop is CASSQDQWVGVKNIQYF. The CDR3 DNA sequence: TGCGCCAGCAGCCAAGATCAGTGGGTGGGAGTCAAAAACATTCAGTACTTC.

The V call is TRBV12-3 or TRBV12-4, the J call TRBJ2-7, with TRBD1 matching over 11 bases. With 6 bases clipped from V and 7 bases from J, the junction kept 11 bases outside the gene matches. The CDR3 loop spans 15 amino acids. CDR3 in amino acids: CASSYYGQGAGEQYF. CDR3 coding DNA: TGTGCCAGCAGCTATTATGGACAGGGGGCAGGGGAGCAGTACTTC.

This clonotype was observed many times. V gene TRBV28 combines with J gene TRBJ1-1; D not certain. The CDR3 sequence is 17 residues long. The V end lost 2 bases, the J end lost 3 bases, and 19 bases lay between the germline ends. The germline V gene encodes CDR1 MDHEN and CDR2 SYDVKM. In nucleotides, the CDR3 is TGTGCCAGCAGTTTAAGGCTGCAAGCCGGACGCTACACTGAAGCTTTCTTT. Residues: CASSLRLQAGRYTEAFF. The variable domain in full, with the rest retrieved from reference TRBV28 and TRBJ1-1, is DVKVTQSSRYLVKRTGEKVFLECVQDMDHENMFWYRQDPGLGLRLIYFSYDVKMKEKGDIPEGYSVSREKKERFSLILESASTNQTSMYLCASSLRLQAGRYTEAFFGQGTRLTVV.

The V gene is TRBV12-3 or TRBV12-4, the J gene TRBJ2-7, with 12 nucleotides matching TRBD2. Trimming removed 6 bases from V and 3 bases from J; junction bases left unmatched: 12. The CDR3 is 17 amino acids. CDR3 loop: CASSPKGLAGWNYEQYF. CDR3 in DNA: TGTGCCAGCAGCCCGAAGGGACTAGCGGGTTGGAACTACGAGCAGTACTTC.

This clonotype occurred many times. The chain joins TRBV28 to TRBJ1-5, with a possible D match to TRBD1 (6 bases). The ends were cut back, 5 bases at V and 6 bases at J, with 14 bases in the middle. The CDR3 has 14 residues. Germline CDR1 is MDHEN and CDR2 is SYDVKM. Here the CDR3 DNA reads TGTGCCAGCAGTCCACGACAGGCTTCTCAGCCCCAGCATTTT. It specifies CASSPRQASQPQHF.

A note on this clonotype: At one of its ends the junction is not consistent with the germline gene, which may arise from a read error. This sequence joins TRBV12-3 or TRBV12-4 and TRBJ2-3; 8 bases are shared with TRBD2. The CDR3 sequence is 14 residues long. In DNA form, the CDR3 reads TGTGCCAGCAGTTTTTCCGGGAGGGCAGACACGCAGTATTTT. It codes for CASSFSGRADTQYF.

This clonotype appeared a single time. The chain recombines TRBV2 with TRBJ1-1, with no clear D. Deletions cut 1 base from V and 2 bases from J, with 5 bases between. The germline V gene has CDR1 SNHLY and CDR2 FYNNEI. The CDR3 runs 13 residues. The CDR3 is CASSEGPNTEAFF. The CDR3 DNA is TGTGCCAGCAGTGAAGGACCCAACACTGAAGCTTTCTTT.

Details on this clonotype: One base away lies a much larger clone, so this may be a sequencing read error. The rearrangement uses TRBV11-2 and TRBJ2-4; 11 bases match TRBD2. Germline CDR1 SGHAT, CDR2 FQNNGV. The CDR3 runs 19 residues. Losses at the gene ends were 2 bases for V and 3 bases for J; bases not matched to a gene: 12. The CDR3 DNA reads as TGTGCCAGCAGCTTACTGTCTAGCGGGGGGCTAAGGGGCAAAAACATTCAGTACTTC. The encoded protein is CASSLLSSGGLRGKNIQYF.

This clonotype was seen once. The chain combines TRBV15 with TRBJ2-7; 8 bases agree with TRBD1. CDR1 LNHNV and CDR2 YYDKDF come from the germline V gene (reference sequence). The V and J ends lost 3 bases and 4 bases, in that order; junction bases with no gene match: 8. CDR3 length: 15 amino acids. CDR3: CATSRGDRSFYEQYF. CDR3 sequence (DNA): TGTGCCACCAGCAGGGGGGACAGGTCCTTTTACGAGCAGTACTTC.

This clonotype was picked up many times. This chain connects TRBV28 to TRBJ1-5; D not certain. The CDR3 has 12 residues. CDR1 and CDR2 from the germline V gene are MDHEN and SYDVKM. V lost 3 bases and J 5 bases, leaving 5 bases between the germline ends. The CDR3 sequence is CASSLIDQPQHF. The CDR3 DNA follows: TGTGCCAGCAGTTTGATCGATCAGCCCCAGCATTTT.

This clonotype has ten or more counts. J is TRBJ1-1 and V is TRBV28; D ambiguous. CDR3 length: 15 residues. The ends were cut back, 6 bases at V and 7 bases at J, with 21 bases in the middle. CDR1 is MDHEN and CDR2 is SYDVKM in the germline V gene. The CDR3 DNA is TGTGCCAGCAGCAGCCTTGTGAAAGACGCGGATGAAGCTTTCTTT. Protein: CASSSLVKDADEAFF.

This clonotype was observed at least ten times. The rearrangement joins TRBV20-1 to TRBJ2-7, with D perhaps TRBD2 (6 bases). V lost 5 bases, J lost 9 bases, and 17 bases lay in between. The germline CDR1 and CDR2 sequences are DFQATT and SNEGSKA (reference sequence). CDR3 length: 12 amino acids. For the CDR3, the DNA is TGCAGTGCTCGGGGTGGGGCCGGGGGGCAGTACTTC. Its protein is CSARGGAGGQYF.

This clonotype was found many times. The rearrangement links TRBV19 to TRBJ1-2, with 10 bases matching TRBD1. Germline V gene sequence: CDR1 LNHDA, CDR2 SQIVND (reference sequence). The CDR3 is made up of 17 amino acids. V was clipped by 8 bases and J by 4 bases; unmatched bases: 16. The CDR3 DNA reads as TGTGCCAGTTCTTATAGTGGGACAGGGGCCCTCCTCTATGGCTACACCTTC. It translates to CASSYSGTGALLYGYTF.

This clonotype was observed at least ten times. The chain uses TRBV3-1 and TRBJ1-5; D gene ambiguous. The CDR3 has 11 residues. Germline V gene lookup returns CDR1 LGHDT and CDR2 YNNKEL (reference sequence). The V gene lost 3 bases and the J gene lost 6 bases, with 3 bases spanning the gap. This CDR3 reads CASSQFQPQHF. In nucleotides, the CDR3 is TGTGCCAGCAGCCAGTTTCAGCCCCAGCATTTT.